The 21 T cell receptor beta chains given below trace back to one sample, sequenced in a study of regulatory dendritic cells for organ transplantation. CFSE-labeled sorted T cells met regulatory or mature dendritic cells for 5 to 6 days. The data were produced by immunoSEQ multiplex PCR, yet TCRdb's version contains in-frame clones alone and is incomplete. The sample includes about 10,000 clones, 50% to 70% of them seen just once. No antigens are known for them. Sequencing used naive CD4+ T cells from blood cultured with dendritic cells. Subset defined: CD45RA+ naive T cells. All receptors derive from a human donor in good health.

The chain combines TRBV25-1 with TRBJ1-5; D may be TRBD1 (6 bases). Trimming shortened V by 2 bases and J by 3 bases, and 17 bases separated the two germline ends. Germline V lookup: CDR1 MGHDK, CDR2 SYGVNS. The CDR3 totals 17 residues. DNA for the CDR3: TGTGCCAGCAGTGAAGCCCGGGGAGGGGGTTTCAATCAGCCCCAGCATTTT. Residues: CASSEARGGGFNQPQHF.

V is TRBV19 and J is TRBJ2-1; 7 nucleotides align to TRBD2. Losses at the gene ends were 3 bases for V and 7 bases for J; bases not matched to a gene: 6. The CDR3 covers 14 residues. The germline V gene has CDR1 LNHDA and CDR2 SQIVND (reference sequence). CDR3 bases: TGTGCCAGTAGTATCACCCCGCGGGAGAATGAGCAGTTCTTC. Translation: CASSITPRENEQFF.

The chain combines TRBV6-5 with TRBJ1-1; D remains unclear. The ends were cut back, 4 bases at V and 4 bases at J, with 16 bases in the middle. CDR3 length: 15 amino acids. CDR1 is MNHEY and CDR2 is SVGAGI in the germline V gene. CDR3 protein: CASSSRGVVITEAFF. CDR3 nucleotides: TGTGCCAGCAGTTCCCGCGGGGTAGTTATCACTGAAGCTTTCTTT.

Only one count was recorded for this clone. This chain links TRBV5-5 with TRBJ2-5; no clear D gene. The CDR3 sequence is 12 residues long. Germline-derived CDR1 and CDR2 are SGHKS and YYEKEE (reference sequence). The V gene lost 2 bases and the J gene lost 5 bases, with 7 bases spanning the gap. CDR3 in DNA: TGTGCCAGCAGCTTCGACACGGAGACCCAGTACTTC. Amino acids: CASSFDTETQYF.

This chain connects TRBV5-1 to TRBJ1-5; TRBD1 matches at 7 bases. V shed 0 bases, J shed 7 bases, and the junction held 10 bases outside the gene matches. From germline, CDR1 is SGHRS and CDR2 YFSETQ. CDR3 size: 16 residues. This CDR3 is CASSLVGRGDGQPQHF. The DNA for the CDR3 is TGCGCCAGCAGCTTGGTAGGCAGGGGGGATGGGCAGCCCCAGCATTTT.

This clone has a single count. The rearrangement links TRBV9 to TRBJ2-3; 11 nucleotides align to TRBD2. Germline CDR1 and CDR2: SGDLS and YYNGEE. V lost 0 bases and J lost 4; bases outside the gene matches: 7. The CDR3 totals 17 residues. The CDR3: CASSVEGVAGGPDTQYF. The CDR3 DNA reads TGTGCCAGCAGCGTAGAGGGAGTAGCGGGGGGGCCAGATACGCAGTATTTT.

The V gene is TRBV5-4, the J gene TRBJ1-2; a weak D match, TRBD1 (5 bases). The ends were cut back, 0 bases at V and 2 bases at J, with 5 bases in the middle. The germline V gene has CDR1 SGHNT and CDR2 YYREEE (reference sequence). This CDR3 comprises 13 residues. The chain's CDR3 is CASSLDRNYGYTF. The CDR3 DNA reads TGTGCCAGCAGCTTGGACAGGAACTATGGCTACACCTTC.

The chain joins TRBV29-1 to TRBJ1-5; D may be TRBD1 (5 bases). This CDR3 has 13 residues. Germline CDR1 reads SQVTM; CDR2 reads ANQGSEA. The V end was cut by 5 bases, the J end by 0 bases, with 8 bases between. CDR3 protein: CSVQQDSNQPQHF. The CDR3 nucleotides read TGCAGCGTTCAACAGGATAGCAATCAGCCCCAGCATTTT.

This chain joins TRBV9 and TRBJ1-2, with 8 positions matching TRBD1. The germline V gene encodes CDR1 SGDLS and CDR2 YYNGEE. This CDR3 comprises 13 residues. Trimming took 5 bases from V and 5 from J; bases not matched to a gene: 5. This CDR3 reads CASSSQGVYGYTF. The CDR3 bases are TGTGCCAGCAGTTCACAGGGGGTTTATGGCTACACCTTC.

The chain is built from TRBV6-1 and TRBJ2-5; the D is unclear. This CDR3 is built from 13 residues. CDR1 and CDR2 (germline): MNHNS, SASEGT. The V and J ends lost 1 base and 4 bases respectively, with 7 bases between them. As DNA, the CDR3 is TGTGCCAGCAGTGAAGTTATCCGAGAGACCCAGTACTTC. Protein: CASSEVIRETQYF.

This sequence joins TRBV5-4 and TRBJ2-1; 15 positions agree with TRBD2. Germline assignment: CDR1 SGHNT and CDR2 YYREEE (reference sequence). There are 15 residues in the CDR3. The ends lost 4 bases at V and 9 bases at J; junction bases unmatched: 5. CDR3 DNA: TGTGCCAGCAGCGTCGGACTAGCGGGGGGGAGTGAGCAGTTCTTC. This sequence encodes CASSVGLAGGSEQFF. The full variable domain, with the rest looked up from reference TRBV5-4 and TRBJ2-1, is ETGVTQSPTHLIKTRGQQVTLRCSSQSGHNTVSWYQQALGQGPQFIFQYYREEENGRGNFPPRFSGLQFPNYSSELNVNALELDDSALYLCASSVGLAGGSEQFFGPGTRLTVL.

V and J are TRBV10-1 and TRBJ1-5; maybe TRBD1 (5 bases). V was pared by 6 bases and J by 6 bases, with 9 bases between. This CDR3 has 12 residues. Germline CDR1 and CDR2: WNHNN and SYGVQD (reference sequence). The CDR3 nucleotides are TGCGCCAGCAGCCCAGGGATTCAGCCCCAGCATTTT. This encodes CASSPGIQPQHF.

V gene TRBV10-3 combines with J gene TRBJ1-6; 9 nucleotides agree with TRBD1. CDR1 and CDR2 from the germline V gene are ENHRY and SYGVKD. V trimming: 4 bases; J trimming: 10 bases; junction bases outside the gene matches: 11. CDR3 size: 16 residues. The CDR3, as DNA: TGTGCCATCAGTGTTACCGGGACAGGGACGCAGTCACCCCTCCACTTT. It yields the protein CAISVTGTGTQSPLHF.

V and J are TRBV6-5 and TRBJ1-3; TRBD1 is a possible D gene (5 bases). Germline V CDR1 and CDR2: MNHEY, SVGAGI. CDR3 length equals 15 residues. Trimming removed 6 bases from V and 2 bases from J, with 14 bases in between. CDR3 in amino acids: CASSLRDSPGNTIYF. CDR3 nucleotide sequence: TGTGCCAGCAGCCTTCGAGACAGTCCTGGAAACACCATATATTTT.

This chain links TRBV6-5 with TRBJ2-3; 7 bases match TRBD2. Per germline, CDR1 MNHEY and CDR2 SVGAGI. V was clipped by 8 bases and J by 0 bases; unmatched bases: 8. The CDR3 totals 15 residues. The CDR3 region has the DNA TGTGCCAGCCTTCCCGGGACTATGAGCACAGATACGCAGTATTTT. Translated: CASLPGTMSTDTQYF.

V is TRBV2 and J is TRBJ2-3, with 7 positions matching TRBD2. Germline V lookup: CDR1 SNHLY, CDR2 FYNNEI. V lost 6 bases and J lost 1; bases outside the gene matches: 13. This CDR3 has 17 residues. This CDR3 is CASRYQTGSGGTDTQYF. The CDR3 DNA sequence: TGTGCCAGCAGATACCAAACCGGGAGCGGGGGCACAGATACGCAGTATTTT. Full variable domain (rest looked up from reference TRBV2 and TRBJ2-3): EPEVTQTPSHQVTQMGQEVILRCVPISNHLYFYWYRQILGQKVEFLVSFYNNEISEKSEIFDDQFSVERPDGSNFTLKIRSTKLEDSAMYFCASRYQTGSGGTDTQYFGPGTRLTVL.

This clone appeared once. V usage is TRBV2 and J usage is TRBJ2-1; 11 bases agree with TRBD2. With 8 bases clipped from V and 6 bases from J, the junction kept 9 bases outside the gene matches. From germline, CDR1 is SNHLY and CDR2 FYNNEI. The CDR3 covers 15 residues. The CDR3 DNA reads TGTGCCAGCGAAAAACTAGCGGGGGCCCCCAATGAGCAGTTCTTC. This encodes CASEKLAGAPNEQFF. The complete variable domain, with remaining parts taken from reference TRBV2 and TRBJ2-1, reads EPEVTQTPSHQVTQMGQEVILRCVPISNHLYFYWYRQILGQKVEFLVSFYNNEISEKSEIFDDQFSVERPDGSNFTLKIRSTKLEDSAMYFCASEKLAGAPNEQFFGPGTRLTVL.

V and J are TRBV4-2 and TRBJ1-3; D not resolved. CDR1 and CDR2 from the germline V gene are LGHNA and YNFKEQ. The CDR3 runs 15 residues. With 0 bases removed from V and 2 bases from J, the gap between germline ends came to 8 bases. The chain's CDR3 is CASSQDTGAGNTIYF. The CDR3 DNA is TGTGCCAGCAGCCAAGATACGGGAGCTGGAAACACCATATATTTT.

The J gene is TRBJ1-2, the V gene TRBV5-4; possible D gene TRBD1, 5 bases. Trimming took off 0 bases at V and 4 bases at J, with 16 bases between the two ends. The CDR3 covers 16 residues. Germline CDR1 and CDR2: SGHNT and YYREEE (reference sequence). CDR3 nucleotides: TGTGCCAGCAGCTTGGGCGGGGCGGGCCAAAGCTATGGCTACACCTTC. As protein: CASSLGGAGQSYGYTF.

The chain uses TRBV9 and TRBJ2-3; tentatively, D is TRBD2 (6 bases). Germline CDR1 SGDLS, CDR2 YYNGEE. The ends were cut back, 3 bases at V and 6 bases at J, with 11 bases in the middle. The CDR3 spans 13 residues. CDR3 nucleotides: TGTGCCAGCAGCGCCCGACTAGTTGATACGCAGTATTTT. This codes for CASSARLVDTQYF.

The V and J genes are TRBV9 and TRBJ1-2; 7 bases align to TRBD1. Germline V gene data show CDR1 as SGDLS and CDR2 as YYNGEE. The CDR3 extends over 15 amino acids. V was clipped by 4 bases and J by 4 bases; unmatched bases: 10. The DNA of the CDR3 is TGTGCCAGCAGCACCCGGACAGGTTGGAGCTATGGCTACACCTTC. Translating gives CASSTRTGWSYGYTF.